One sample yielded the 3 T cell receptor beta chains listed below, sequenced in a study of breast tumors, draining lymph nodes, adjacent tissues. A single record per CDR3 protein comes from TCRdb applying MiXCR to the multiplex PCR reads. The sample lists around 230,000 distinct CDR3 sequences; less than 45% were seen once. Samples came from axillary lymph nodes draining the breast cancer. The sample taken for sequencing was axillary lymph node tissue. The receptors stem from a female donor with breast cancer. Some clones in this sample may be carry-over from other donors' samples.

In this sample, this clonotype turned up many times. The chain uses TRBV12-3 or TRBV12-4 and TRBJ1-2; D call uncertain. V lost 1 base, J lost 7 bases, and 7 bases lay in between. The CDR3 sequence is 12 residues long. CDR3 residues: CASSLVKGGYTF. The CDR3 coding sequence is TGTGCCAGCAGTTTAGTGAAGGGTGGCTACACCTTC.

This clonotype was counted at least ten times. J is TRBJ1-4 and V is TRBV5-1; 7 bases are shared with TRBD1. The CDR3 loop spans 15 amino acids. Germline V lookup: CDR1 SGHRS, CDR2 YFSETQ. Unmatched junction bases numbered 8, after V lost 4 bases and J lost 5 bases. The CDR3 DNA reads TGCGCCAGCAGCAGAAACAGGGGAGGGAATGAAAAACTGTTTTTT. It specifies CASSRNRGGNEKLFF. The whole variable domain, filled in from reference TRBV5-1 and TRBJ1-4, reads KAGVTQTPRYLIKTRGQQVTLSCSPISGHRSVSWYQQTPGQGLQFLFEYFSETQRNKGNFPGRFSGRQFSNSRSEMNVSTLELGDSALYLCASSRNRGGNEKLFFGSGTQLSVL.

On this clonotype itself: A much larger clone sits a single nucleotide away, making a read error possible. The chain joins TRBV6-2 or TRBV6-3 to TRBJ2-3; D uncertain. The ends were cut back, 6 bases at V and 0 bases at J, with 7 bases in the middle. The CDR3 totals 13 residues. From germline, CDR1 is MNHEY and CDR2 SVGEGT. CDR3 residues: CASSQDSTDTQYF. The DNA for the CDR3 is TGTGCCAGCAGCCAGGACAGCACAGATACGCAGTATTTT.